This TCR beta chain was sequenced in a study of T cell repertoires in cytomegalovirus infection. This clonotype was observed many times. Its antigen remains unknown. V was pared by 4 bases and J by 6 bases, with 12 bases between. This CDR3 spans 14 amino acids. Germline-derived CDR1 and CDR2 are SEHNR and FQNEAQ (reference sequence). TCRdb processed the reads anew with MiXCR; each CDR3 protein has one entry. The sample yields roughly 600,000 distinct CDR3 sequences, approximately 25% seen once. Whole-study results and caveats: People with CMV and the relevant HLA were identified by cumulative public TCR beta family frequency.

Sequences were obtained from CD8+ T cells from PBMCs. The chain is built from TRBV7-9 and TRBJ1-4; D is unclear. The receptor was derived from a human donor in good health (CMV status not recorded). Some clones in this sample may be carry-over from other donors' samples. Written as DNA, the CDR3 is TGTGCCAGCAGCTCTACGACACGAGATGAAAAACTGTTTTTT. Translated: CASSSTTRDEKLFF.